A selection of T cell receptor beta chains follows, all from one sample in a study of cytomegalovirus exposure and HLA in healthy donors. The assay was immunoSEQ multiplex PCR, and TCRdb's table has in-frame clones only and misses some. The sample carries 89,000 or so clones, about 77% recorded once. Material for sequencing was PBMCs. The receptor set was obtained from a man aged 60 to 69 in good health and CMV-seronegative. Both conserved end residues are part of each CDR3. The D gene is left open where the match is weak. The size of a clone is reported for some rows only, either as once, few or many, or as a class for expanded clones.

j_call | d_call | clone_size | v_call | cdr3_aa | cdr3_nt
TRBJ2-3 | NA | NA | TRBV2 | CASLATDPDTQYF | TGTGCCAGTCTGGCGACAGACCCAGATACGCAGTATTTT
TRBJ2-7 | TRBD1 | NA | TRBV7-9 | CASSQTGDSSYEQYF | TGTGCCAGCAGCCAAACAGGGGATAGCTCCTACGAGCAGTACTTC
TRBJ2-2 | NA | NA | TRBV7-6 | CASRMISMNTGELFF | TGTGCCAGCAGGATGATTAGCATGAACACCGGGGAGCTGTTTTTT
TRBJ1-5 | TRBD1 | NA | TRBV19 | CASSTGQGAGGGNQPQHF | TGTGCCAGTAGTACCGGACAGGGGGCTGGCGGTGGCAATCAGCCCCAGCATTTT
TRBJ1-5 | TRBD1 | NA | TRBV4-1 | CASSQGVGTGASNQPQHF | TGCGCCAGCAGCCAGGGGGTAGGGACAGGGGCCAGCAATCAGCCCCAGCATTTT
TRBJ1-5 | TRBD1 | NA | TRBV28 | CASSLGQGAGSQPQHF | TGTGCCAGCAGTTTAGGACAGGGGGCTGGGTCCCAGCCCCAGCATTTT
TRBJ2-1 | NA | NA | TRBV5-5 | CASSTTWPGHQGNEQFF | TGTGCCAGCAGCACCACGTGGCCTGGACACCAGGGCAATGAGCAGTTCTTC
TRBJ2-3 | NA | once | TRBV11-3 | CASSIRDSTDTQYF | TGTGCCAGCAGCATCCGGGACTCCACAGATACGCAGTATTTT
TRBJ2-3 | TRBD2 | NA | TRBV6-1 | CASSLSGERTQYF | TGTGCCAGCAGCCTAAGCGGGGAAAGGACGCAGTATTTT
TRBJ2-3 | TRBD2 | NA | TRBV7-3 | CASSLGRSGGTDTQYF | TGTGCCAGCAGCTTAGGGCGAAGCGGGGGGACAGATACGCAGTATTTT
TRBJ2-2 | TRBD1 | NA | TRBV2 | CASLFQGQVTGELFF | TGTGCCAGCCTATTTCAGGGACAGGTTACCGGGGAGCTGTTTTTT
TRBJ2-1 | NA | NA | TRBV6-5 | CASFPTGGANNEQFF | TGTGCCAGCTTCCCGACGGGGGGCGCAAACAATGAGCAGTTCTTC
TRBJ1-6 | NA | once | TRBV19 | CASSIQGSTSPLHF | TGTGCCAGTAGTATCCAGGGGTCTACGTCACCCCTCCACTTT
TRBJ2-3 | TRBD2 | NA | TRBV6-6 | CASTLAGGRTDTQYF | TGTGCCAGCACTTTAGCGGGGGGGCGCACAGATACGCAGTATTTT
TRBJ2-5 | TRBD1 | NA | TRBV7-9 | CASSSRTGEETQYF | TGTGCCAGCAGCTCGCGGACAGGGGAAGAGACCCAGTACTTC
TRBJ2-7 | NA | NA | TRBV6-6 | CASSYLGSTVSYEQYF | TGTGCCAGCAGTTACTTAGGGTCGACAGTCTCCTACGAGCAGTACTTC
TRBJ1-1 | NA | NA | TRBV9 | CASSVDGSGSTEAFF | TGTGCCAGCAGCGTAGACGGATCGGGGAGCACTGAAGCTTTCTTT
TRBJ1-1 | TRBD1 | few | TRBV6-4 | CASSLTGGLSEAFF | TGTGCCAGCAGTCTGACAGGGGGGCTCTCTGAAGCTTTCTTT
TRBJ2-3 | TRBD2 | NA | TRBV19 | CASSIAGGIDTQYF | TGTGCCAGTAGTATAGCGGGGGGGATAGATACGCAGTATTTT
TRBJ2-5 | NA | NA | TRBV2 | CASSEVGLHGETQYF | TGTGCCAGCAGTGAAGTCGGCCTTCACGGGGAGACCCAGTACTTC
TRBJ1-1 | TRBD1 | NA | TRBV15 | CATSRGQTGNGDTEAFF | TGTGCCACCAGCAGAGGCCAGACAGGGAATGGGGACACTGAAGCTTTCTTT
TRBJ2-3 | TRBD2 | NA | TRBV2 | CAITSGGPTDTQYF | TGTGCCATCACTAGCGGGGGGCCCACAGATACGCAGTATTTT
TRBJ1-1 | NA | NA | TRBV21-1 | CASSKEFPRENTEAFF | TGTGCCAGCAGCAAAGAGTTTCCGAGGGAGAACACTGAAGCTTTCTTT
TRBJ2-7 | TRBD2 | NA | TRBV7-8 | CASSSREGRSTYEQYF | TGTGCCAGCAGCTCCCGGGAGGGCAGGTCTACCTACGAGCAGTACTTC
TRBJ2-1 | TRBD1 | NA | TRBV30 | CAWGQGINEQFF | TGTGCCTGGGGACAGGGAATCAATGAGCAGTTCTTC
TRBJ1-1 | TRBD1 | NA | TRBV5-6 | CASSLRGPTEAFF | TGTGCCAGCAGCCTCAGGGGGCCAACTGAAGCTTTCTTT
TRBJ2-7 | NA | once | TRBV6-1 | CASSEEQGLNEQYF | TGTGCCAGCAGTGAGGAACAGGGACTAAACGAGCAGTACTTC
TRBJ2-1 | TRBD1 | once | TRBV7-9 | CASSPVQGQNEQFF | TGTGCCAGCAGCCCAGTACAGGGACAGAATGAGCAGTTCTTC
TRBJ2-1 | NA | NA | TRBV5-4 | CASSTSGTYNEQFF | TGTGCCAGCAGCACCTCGGGGACCTACAATGAGCAGTTCTTC
TRBJ2-5 | NA | NA | TRBV5-4 | CASSLTQGQETQYF | TGTGCCAGCAGCTTGACGCAGGGCCAAGAGACCCAGTACTTC
TRBJ2-3 | NA | NA | TRBV9 | CASTVTGTRLTDTQYF | TGTGCCAGCACTGTGACCGGGACACGATTAACAGATACGCAGTATTTT
TRBJ2-3 | NA | NA | TRBV15 | CATSRQADTQYF | TGTGCCACCAGCAGGCAGGCAGATACGCAGTATTTT
TRBJ2-2 | NA | NA | TRBV19 | CASSMVRERLFF | TGTGCCAGTAGTATGGTCAGGGAAAGGCTGTTTTTT
TRBJ2-7 | TRBD1 | NA | TRBV7-9 | CASSMRTGPYEQYF | TGTGCCAGCAGCATGCGGACAGGACCCTACGAGCAGTACTTC
TRBJ1-2 | NA | few | TRBV5-5 | CASSLGPTTATLPLGYGYTF | TGTGCCAGCAGCTTGGGGCCCACTACGGCCACCCTTCCCCTGGGCTATGGCTACACCTTC
TRBJ2-7 | NA | NA | TRBV18 | CASSRALDEQYF | TGTGCCAGCTCACGGGCCTTGGACGAGCAGTACTTC
TRBJ1-5 | NA | NA | TRBV4-1 | CASSHVGDQPQHF | TGCGCCAGCAGCCATGTGGGAGATCAGCCCCAGCATTTT
TRBJ2-3 | TRBD2 | once | TRBV9 | CASSPSTGGGAYTQYF | TGTGCCAGCAGCCCCTCCACGGGCGGGGGGGCTTATACGCAGTATTTT
TRBJ1-2 | NA | NA | TRBV19 | CASSILPGPVSNYGYTF | TGTGCCAGTAGTATATTACCAGGCCCCGTCTCAAACTATGGCTACACCTTC
TRBJ2-7 | TRBD1 | NA | TRBV7-9 | CASSPGQGAWGDEQYF | TGTGCCAGCAGCCCCGGACAGGGGGCGTGGGGCGACGAGCAGTACTTC
TRBJ1-1 | NA | NA | TRBV11-2 | CASSPLARTRTEAFF | TGTGCCAGCAGCCCCCTAGCCCGGACCAGAACTGAAGCTTTCTTT
TRBJ2-3 | TRBD1 | few | TRBV30 | CAWSTGGASAAGEDTQYF | TGTGCCTGGAGTACAGGGGGCGCCTCGGCAGCCGGGGAGGATACGCAGTATTTT
TRBJ1-5 | TRBD1 | NA | TRBV7-6 | CASSLGQGGYSNQPQHF | TGTGCCAGCAGTTTAGGACAGGGAGGTTATAGCAATCAGCCCCAGCATTTT
TRBJ2-7 | TRBD2 | NA | TRBV7-3 | CASSPQGTSGLDLQYF | TGTGCCAGCAGCCCCCAGGGGACTAGCGGGCTGGATTTGCAGTACTTC
TRBJ2-7 | NA | once | TRBV7-9 | CSSSLVGVGHEQYF | TGTTCCAGCAGCTTAGTCGGGGTAGGTCACGAGCAGTACTTC
TRBJ1-1 | TRBD1 | NA | TRBV18 | CASSPDRGYTEAFF | TGTGCCAGCTCACCAGACAGGGGGTACACTGAAGCTTTCTTT
TRBJ2-7 | NA | few | TRBV7-8 | CASSAGGTFREQYF | TGTGCCAGCAGCGCAGGAGGGACGTTCCGCGAGCAGTACTTC
TRBJ1-1 | NA | NA | TRBV11-3 | CASSLVRTAEAFF | TGTGCCAGCAGCTTAGTACGGACAGCTGAAGCTTTCTTT
TRBJ2-7 | TRBD1 | NA | TRBV5-8 | CASSLTGAYEQYF | TGTGCCAGCAGCTTGACAGGGGCCTACGAGCAGTACTTC
TRBJ1-2 | NA | NA | TRBV13 | CASSLPFGYTF | TGTGCCAGCAGCCTACCCTTTGGCTACACCTTC
TRBJ1-1 | NA | NA | TRBV5-1 | CASSLTQGWTEAFF | TGCGCCAGCAGCCTTACACAGGGCTGGACTGAAGCTTTCTTT
TRBJ1-6 | TRBD1 | few | TRBV6-1 | CASSGRQGMGSPLHF | TGTGCCAGCAGTGGCCGACAGGGAATGGGCTCACCCCTCCACTTT